Following are 4 T cell receptor beta chains from one sample sequenced in a study of molecular identifiers for immune sequencing clone quantification. TCRdb reprocessed the PCR reads via MiXCR and lists one record per CDR3 protein. Among about 32,000 distinct CDR3 sequences listed, about 18% were seen once. The source material was naive CD8+ T cells from blood, with Jurkat cell RNA spiked in. Specified subset: FACS-sorted CD8+CD4-CCR7+CD45RA+ naive T cells. The receptor source for this set is a human donor in good health. Some libraries in this study had Jurkat cell RNA spiked in.

The chain joins TRBV3-1 to TRBJ2-3; no reliable D call. The V end was cut by 5 bases, the J end by 0 bases, with 12 bases between. This CDR3 is 15 amino acids long. CDR1 LGHDT and CDR2 YNNKEL come from the germline V gene (reference sequence). CDR3 bases: TGTGCCAGCAGCATCAGGAATCCTAGCACAGATACGCAGTATTTT. Residues: CASSIRNPSTDTQYF.

DNA of the CDR3: TGTGCCGGCGGGGGGGGGGGCCGGAGCAATCAGCCCCAGCATTTT. The encoded protein is CAGGGGGRSNQPQHF. This chain joins TRBV19 and TRBJ1-5; D might be TRBD1 (6 bases). The length of the CDR3 is 15 residues. Trimming pared 11 bases from V and 1 base from J, leaving 18 bases between. Germline lookup yields CDR1 LNHDA and CDR2 SQIVND (reference sequence).

The table lists this clonotype with many counts. The chain couples TRBV23-1 to TRBJ1-5; D is ambiguous. TRBV23-1 is noted as an ORF with a role that remains uncertain. The V gene lost 4 bases and the J gene lost 10 bases, with 20 bases spanning the gap. The length of the CDR3 is 15 residues. For the CDR3, the DNA is TGCGCCAGCAGTCGTACTTGCCGTAACCCGCTCCCCCAGCATTTT. This translates into CASSRTCRNPLPQHF.

This clonotype has at least ten counts. The chain joins TRBV7-2 to TRBJ2-7; D may be TRBD2 (6 bases). V was shortened by 4 bases and J by 7 bases, with 17 bases between the two germline ends. The CDR3 loop spans 14 amino acids. Germline CDR1 is SGHTA and CDR2 is FQGNSA. The CDR3 DNA reads TGTGCCAGCAGCTATATACTAGGTGGAGGGGAGCAGTACTTC. Encoded protein: CASSYILGGGEQYF.